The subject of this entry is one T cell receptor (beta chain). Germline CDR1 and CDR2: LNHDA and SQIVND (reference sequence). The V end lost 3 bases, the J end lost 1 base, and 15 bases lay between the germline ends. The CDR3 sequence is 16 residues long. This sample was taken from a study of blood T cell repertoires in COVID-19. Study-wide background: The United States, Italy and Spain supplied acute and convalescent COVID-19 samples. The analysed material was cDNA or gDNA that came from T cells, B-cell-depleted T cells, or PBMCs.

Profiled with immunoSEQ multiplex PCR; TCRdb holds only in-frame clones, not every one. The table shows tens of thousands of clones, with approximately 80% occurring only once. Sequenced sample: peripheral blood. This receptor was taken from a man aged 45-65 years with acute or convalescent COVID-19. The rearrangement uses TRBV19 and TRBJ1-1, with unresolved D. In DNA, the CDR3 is TGTGCCAGTAGTATCAGTTGGGCCACGGAGAACACTGAAGCTTTCTTT. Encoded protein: CASSISWATENTEAFF.